This T cell receptor beta chain is from a study of T cell responses to AZD1222 COVID-19 vaccine. Germline V lookup: CDR1 SGHTA, CDR2 FQGNSA. Trimming took 6 bases from V and 3 from J, leaving 12 bases between them. This CDR3 spans 14 amino acids. The table came from immunoSEQ multiplex PCR; TCRdb's copy has only in-frame clones and leaves some out. The sample contains 50,000 or so clones, 88% of which appear only once. V and J are TRBV7-2 and TRBJ1-5, with D possibly being TRBD1 (5 bases). The clonotype originates from an adult in good health. The input for sequencing was peripheral blood, taken on day 0 of AZD1222 vaccination. In nucleotides, the CDR3 is TGTGCCAGCAGTTCTCAGGGAAACAATCAGCCCCAGCATTTT. Protein sequence: CASSSQGNNQPQHF.